The clone carrying this TCR beta chain was recorded many times. This entry belongs to a study of blood T cell repertoires in COVID-19. Across the whole study: T cells, B-cell-depleted T cells, or PBMCs provided the cDNA or gDNA that served as material.

In the authors' workflow: Counts of nucleated cells, estimated from reference gene primer amplification, were obtained. Clones were read by immunoSEQ multiplex PCR, and TCRdb kept only the in-frame ones, dropping some. That table furnishes V, J and clone size, whereas the DNA furnished D and trimming. The profile shows 50,000 to 75,000 clones, approximately 79% of them singletons. V shed 4 bases, J shed 6 bases, and the junction held 10 bases outside the gene matches. CDR3 length: 14 residues. Looked up from germline, CDR1 is SGHRS and CDR2 is YFSETQ. Sequencing was performed on peripheral blood. The chain joins TRBV5-1 to TRBJ2-7; TRBD2 matches at 7 bases. The source is a woman older than 75 with active or convalescent COVID-19. CDR3 region: CASSLGLQSGEQYF. The CDR3 DNA reads TGCGCCAGCAGCCTGGGACTACAATCAGGCGAGCAGTACTTC.